What follows are 29 T cell receptor beta chains derived from one specimen sequenced in a study of cytomegalovirus exposure and HLA in healthy donors. The PCR had 60 Vbeta and 13 Jbeta primers. The table came from immunoSEQ multiplex PCR; TCRdb's copy has only in-frame clones and leaves some out. The sample contains 90,000 to 120,000 clones, 77% of which appear only once. The specimen was PBMCs. The source is a male donor in good health and CMV-seronegative.

The V call is TRBV30, the J call TRBJ2-7, with 8 bases lining up with TRBD1. CDR1 GTSNPN and CDR2 SVGIG come from the germline V gene (reference sequence). The CDR3 has 14 amino acids. V gave up 5 bases and J gave up 4 bases; unmatched junction bases: 10. As DNA, the CDR3 is TGTGCCTGGGCCACCCCAGGGGGCCATTACGAGCAGTACTTC. It yields the protein CAWATPGGHYEQYF.

The V call is TRBV6-1, the J call TRBJ2-5, with 13 nucleotides matching TRBD2. The J call may be wrong; the DNA end is better matched by TRBJ2-7. CDR3 length: 15 amino acids. Germline CDR1 and CDR2: MNHNS and SASEGT. The CDR3 region has the DNA TGTGCCAGCAGTGAGGGACTAGCGGGGCTCTACGAGCAGTACTTC. Protein: CASSEGLAGLYEQYF.

This clone came up once. The chain links TRBV25-1 to TRBJ2-1, with TRBD2 identical over 9 bases. Germline V gives CDR1 MGHDK, CDR2 SYGVNS. The CDR3 runs 12 residues. V trimming: 7 bases; J trimming: 10 bases; junction bases outside the gene matches: 5. CDR3 region: CASTLAGDEQFF. The CDR3 region has the DNA TGTGCCAGCACATTAGCGGGAGACGAGCAGTTCTTC.

This clone showed up just once. This chain uses TRBV28 with TRBJ2-1, with 7 nucleotides matching TRBD2. The V and J ends lost 8 bases and 6 bases, in that order; junction bases with no gene match: 10. The length of the CDR3 is 14 residues. CDR1 is MDHEN, CDR2 SYDVKM, per germline. CDR3 sequence: CASGGGGKGNEQFF. The CDR3 bases are TGTGCCAGCGGTGGGGGGGGAAAAGGCAATGAGCAGTTCTTC.

This clone came up a few times. The V gene is TRBV27, the J gene TRBJ2-5; 9 nucleotides agree with TRBD2. Germline loops: CDR1 MNHEY, CDR2 SMNVEV (reference sequence). This CDR3 is 14 amino acids long. The V gene end was trimmed by 5 bases and the J gene end by 2 bases; junction bases not matched to a gene: 3. The DNA for the CDR3 is TGTGCCAGCAGTGGACTAGCGACGCAAGAGACCCAGTACTTC. Amino acid sequence: CASSGLATQETQYF.

The table lists this clone with a count of one. The rearrangement links TRBV10-2 to TRBJ2-7; 7 bases match TRBD2. This CDR3 contains 14 residues. The ends lost 6 bases at V and 0 bases at J; junction bases unmatched: 5. Germline V gives CDR1 WSHSY, CDR2 SAAADI. CDR3 residues: CASRRELLSYEQYF. The CDR3 nucleotides read TGCGCCAGCAGGCGGGAGCTACTCTCCTACGAGCAGTACTTC.

There are a few counts of this clone. The chain links TRBV27 to TRBJ2-7, with 9 positions matching TRBD2. J lost 3 bases, V lost 0 bases, and 0 bases had no gene match. In germline, CDR1 is MNHEY, CDR2 SMNVEV (reference sequence). The CDR3 runs to 14 residues. CDR3 sequence reads: CASSLSSGSYEQYF. CDR3 coding DNA: TGTGCCAGCAGTTTATCTAGCGGGAGCTACGAGCAGTACTTC.

The CDR3 here is CASSFSSGRNPYEQYF. CDR3 nucleotides: TGTGCCAGCAGCTTCTCTAGCGGGAGGAACCCCTACGAGCAGTACTTC. The rearrangement links TRBV7-2 to TRBJ2-7; 11 nucleotides align to TRBD2. CDR1 is SGHTA, CDR2 FQGNSA, per germline. The trim removed 3 bases at V and 2 bases at J, leaving 6 bases unmatched. The CDR3 length is 16 residues.

The J gene is TRBJ2-3, the V gene TRBV2; TRBD2 aligns across 11 bases. V lost 7 bases to trimming and J lost 0 bases; unmatched junction nucleotides: 3. The CDR3 has 15 residues. The V gene's germline CDR1 is SNHLY and CDR2 FYNNEI. The CDR3 bases are TGTGCCAGCAAACGGACTAGCGGGAGCACAGATACGCAGTATTTT. Its translation is CASKRTSGSTDTQYF. The whole variable domain, filled in from reference TRBV2 and TRBJ2-3, reads EPEVTQTPSHQVTQMGQEVILRCVPISNHLYFYWYRQILGQKVEFLVSFYNNEISEKSEIFDDQFSVERPDGSNFTLKIRSTKLEDSAMYFCASKRTSGSTDTQYFGPGTRLTVL.

The rearrangement joins TRBV9 to TRBJ1-2; D is undetermined. Trimming left V 0 bases short and J 7 bases short, with 16 bases between. The CDR3 consists of 15 residues. The germline gives CDR1 SGDLS, CDR2 YYNGEE. CDR3 protein: CASSVALGATSGYTF. The CDR3 DNA reads as TGTGCCAGCAGCGTAGCTCTGGGAGCCACATCTGGCTACACCTTC. Drawing the rest from reference TRBV9 and TRBJ1-2, the complete variable domain is DSGVTQTPKHLITATGQRVTLRCSPRSGDLSVYWYQQSLDQGLQFLIQYYNGEERAKGNILERFSAQQFPDLHSELNLSSLELGDSALYFCASSVALGATSGYTFGSGTRLTVV.

This clone occurred a few times. The rearrangement joins TRBV2 to TRBJ2-5, with 7 bases matching TRBD2. From germline, CDR1 is SNHLY and CDR2 FYNNEI. This CDR3 has 14 residues. J gave up 1 base and V 2 bases, and 1 base lay outside the gene matches. The CDR3 region is CASSETGGQETQYF. CDR3 nucleotides: TGTGCCAGCAGTGAAACGGGGGGCCAAGAGACCCAGTACTTC. The full variable domain, in which reference TRBV2 and TRBJ2-5 provide the parts outside the CDR3, is EPEVTQTPSHQVTQMGQEVILRCVPISNHLYFYWYRQILGQKVEFLVSFYNNEISEKSEIFDDQFSVERPDGSNFTLKIRSTKLEDSAMYFCASSETGGQETQYFGPGTRLLVL.

This clone was recorded once. The gene calls are TRBV5-8 and TRBJ2-2; TRBD2 might be the D (5 bases). The length of the CDR3 is 15 residues. Trimming shortened V by 2 bases and J by 0 bases, and 8 bases separated the two germline ends. Germline V CDR1 and CDR2: SGHTS, YDEGEE. The CDR3 is CASSLGLSNTGELFF. The CDR3 DNA reads as TGTGCCAGCAGCTTAGGACTTTCGAACACCGGGGAGCTGTTTTTT.

V usage is TRBV25-1 and J usage is TRBJ2-3, with no clear D. The CDR3 extends over 13 amino acids. The germline V gene encodes CDR1 MGHDK and CDR2 SYGVNS. V was pared by 3 bases and J by 4 bases, with 8 bases between. CDR3 coding DNA: TGTGCCAGCAGTGACGCTCTAGCAGATACGCAGTATTTT. It is translated as CASSDALADTQYF.

V gene TRBV27 combines with J gene TRBJ2-1; 12 bases align to TRBD2. The CDR3 is 14 amino acids. The junction had 4 bases not matched to a gene; V was cut back by 7 bases and J by 6 bases. Germline loops: CDR1 MNHEY, CDR2 SMNVEV (reference sequence). The CDR3 DNA sequence: TGTGCCAGCACTGGACTAGCGGGGCCCAATGAGCAGTTCTTC. Translation: CASTGLAGPNEQFF.

This clone was seen a few times. The junction shows a germline mismatch at one end, possibly a read error. V and J are TRBV7-9 and TRBJ2-1; the D gene is possibly TRBD2 (5 bases). This CDR3 contains 17 residues. Germline values: CDR1 SEHNR, CDR2 FQNEAQ (reference sequence). The CDR3 sequence is CSSSPPIRGKDYNEQFF. DNA for the CDR3: TGTTCCAGCAGCCCCCCCATCCGGGGAAAGGACTACAATGAGCAGTTCTTC.

The chain recombines TRBV18 with TRBJ2-1, with TRBD1 matching over 7 bases. V lost 2 bases to trimming and J lost 0 bases; unmatched junction nucleotides: 1. The CDR3 is made up of 15 amino acids. Germline lookup yields CDR1 KGHSH and CDR2 LQKENI. The CDR3 here is CASSPRDSSYNEQFF. The CDR3 DNA reads TGTGCCAGCTCACCAAGGGACAGCTCCTACAATGAGCAGTTCTTC.

The rearrangement joins TRBV5-1 to TRBJ2-5, with TRBD1 matching 11 bases. CDR3 size: 15 residues. Germline-derived CDR1 and CDR2 are SGHRS and YFSETQ. V shed 4 bases, J shed 7 bases, and the junction held 9 bases outside the gene matches. For the CDR3, the DNA is TGCGCCAGCAGCCCCGGGACAGGGGGAGCGGGGACCCAGTACTTC. It specifies CASSPGTGGAGTQYF.

V and J are TRBV2 and TRBJ1-2; no definite D call. With 7 bases removed from V and 3 bases from J, the gap between germline ends came to 18 bases. Germline-derived CDR1 and CDR2 are SNHLY and FYNNEI. The length of the CDR3 is 15 residues. The CDR3 loop is CASIPIAAEDYGYTF. DNA for the CDR3: TGTGCCAGCATTCCTATTGCGGCAGAGGACTATGGCTACACCTTC.

V is TRBV4-1 and J is TRBJ2-5, with a weak D call TRBD2 (6 bases). Deletions cut 6 bases from V and 3 bases from J, with 11 bases between. The CDR3 length is 13 residues. Germline loops: CDR1 MGHRA, CDR2 YSYEKL. CDR3 nucleotides: TGCGCCAGCAGTAGGTGGAGGGAAGAGACCCAGTACTTC. This translates into CASSRWREETQYF.

V and J are TRBV6-1 and TRBJ2-7, with 8 bases identical to TRBD1. Germline CDR1 is MNHNS and CDR2 is SASEGT. This CDR3 contains 14 residues. V dropped 5 bases and J dropped 6; count of bases not matched to a gene: 9. The CDR3 protein is CASSRDRSNLEQYF. Written as DNA, the CDR3 is TGTGCCAGCAGTAGGGACAGGTCCAACCTCGAGCAGTACTTC.

V is TRBV19 and J is TRBJ1-5; TRBD1 aligns across 10 bases. V lost 7 bases, J lost 2 bases, and 5 bases stayed unmatched. The CDR3 runs to 15 residues. The germline CDR1 and CDR2 sequences are LNHDA and SQIVND (reference sequence). The DNA for the CDR3 is TGTGCCAGTAAGGGGGACAGGGGAGGCAATCAGCCCCAGCATTTT. It translates to CASKGDRGGNQPQHF.

The table lists this clone with a few counts. V is TRBV5-3 and J is TRBJ1-1; possibly TRBD1 for D (5 bases). TRBV5-3 is noted as an ORF with a role that remains uncertain. The CDR3 is 15 amino acids. Trimming took off 0 bases at V and 3 bases at J, with 12 bases between the two ends. CDR3 sequence: CARSLASTADTEAFF. CDR3 sequence (DNA): TGTGCCAGAAGCTTGGCGTCGACAGCAGACACTGAAGCTTTCTTT.

V usage is TRBV6-1 and J usage is TRBJ1-2; TRBD1 agrees at 12 bases. Germline CDR1 and CDR2: MNHNS and SASEGT. The CDR3 spans 16 residues. Germline trimming cut 0 bases from V and 4 bases from J; bases unmatched to any gene: 3. CDR3 in DNA: TGTGCCAGCAGTGAAGCCTGGGACAGGGGGCTCTATGGCTACACCTTC. The encoded protein is CASSEAWDRGLYGYTF.

This clone was observed once. The chain employs TRBV19 and TRBJ1-1; 8 bases are a match to TRBD1. With V trimmed by 6 bases and J by 3 bases, 15 bases remained unmatched. This CDR3 contains 17 residues. The V gene's germline CDR1 is LNHDA and CDR2 SQIVND (reference sequence). The CDR3 region is CASRPFPGQEDYTEAFF. CDR3 DNA: TGTGCCAGTAGACCTTTTCCGGGACAGGAAGATTACACTGAAGCTTTCTTT.

The CDR3 here is CASSNPSGIYNEQFF. The DNA for the CDR3 is TGTGCCAGCAGTAATCCTAGCGGGATTTACAATGAGCAGTTCTTC. This chain joins TRBV28 and TRBJ2-1, with TRBD2 matching over 9 bases. Germline loops: CDR1 MDHEN, CDR2 SYDVKM. The CDR3 is 15 amino acids. Unmatched junction bases numbered 6, after V lost 5 bases and J lost 4 bases. Based on the CDR3 plus reference TRBV28 and TRBJ2-1, the full variable domain is DVKVTQSSRYLVKRTGEKVFLECVQDMDHENMFWYRQDPGLGLRLIYFSYDVKMKEKGDIPEGYSVSREKKERFSLILESASTNQTSMYLCASSNPSGIYNEQFFGPGTRLTVL.

This chain connects TRBV29-1 to TRBJ1-1, with TRBD1 as a possible D gene (5 bases). Between the trimmed V and J ends, which lost 4 bases and 10 bases, there was a span of 16 bases. Per germline, CDR1 SQVTM and CDR2 ANQGSEA. The CDR3 covers 12 residues. In DNA, the CDR3 is TGCAGCGTTGGAGCGGGGGGAGCGGGAGCTTTCTTT. This translates into CSVGAGGAGAFF.

The gene calls are TRBV2 and TRBJ2-7; 9 bases fit TRBD1. This CDR3 is built from 14 residues. The trim removed 3 bases at V and 6 bases at J, leaving 6 bases unmatched. CDR1 is SNHLY and CDR2 is FYNNEI in the germline V gene. CDR3 coding DNA: TGTGCCAGCAGTGAGGGACAGGGTAACTTCGAGCAGTACTTC. The encoded protein is CASSEGQGNFEQYF.

The rearrangement uses TRBV2 and TRBJ2-3; 10 bases line up with TRBD2. The CDR3 is 17 residues long. The germline V gene encodes CDR1 SNHLY and CDR2 FYNNEI. Trimming took 2 bases from V and 5 from J; bases not matched to a gene: 10. The CDR3 DNA follows: TGTGCCAGCAGTGAACGGTCTAGCGGGAGAGTAGGAGATACGCAGTATTTT. The encoded protein is CASSERSSGRVGDTQYF.

The rearrangement links TRBV6-6 to TRBJ1-5; 8 bases are shared with TRBD1. Germline V lookup: CDR1 MNHNY, CDR2 SVGAGI (reference sequence). The J segment lost 1 base and the V segment lost 5 bases, leaving 4 bases of the junction unmatched. The CDR3 consists of 15 residues. The CDR3 spells CASSRTGRSNQPQHF. The CDR3 DNA follows: TGTGCCAGCAGTCGGACAGGGCGGAGCAATCAGCCCCAGCATTTT.